The clone carrying this TCR beta chain was seen a handful of times. Its antigen remains unknown. These data belong to a study of CD8+ T cells in alopecia areata. V lost 4 bases and J lost 0, with 8 bases in between. The CDR3 runs to 14 residues. Germline V gives CDR1 SGHTA, CDR2 FQGNSA. Study conclusions and caveats: In lesional scalp, particularly from alopecia totalis/universalis, clonality was higher than in normal scalp. Clarity of TCR sharing across patients fell short of that in mice, possibly HLA-related.

Peripheral blood and lesional scalp punch biopsies were taken from alopecia areata patients. Sorted populations comprised CD4+ and CD8+ T cells obtained from PBMCs. The authors extracted RNA and reverse transcribed it into cDNA as the sequencing template. This table comes from immunoSEQ multiplex PCR, and its TCRdb copy is limited to in-frame clones, with some not included. The sample lists more than 85,000 clones; 35% to 50% were seen once. V gene TRBV7-2 combines with J gene TRBJ2-3; D remains ambiguous. The receptor's source is a human donor with alopecia areata. The sample was CD4+ T cells sorted from blood. This chain's CDR3 is CASSSGVSTDTQYF. The CDR3 nucleotides read TGTGCCAGCAGCTCCGGAGTCAGCACAGATACGCAGTATTTT.